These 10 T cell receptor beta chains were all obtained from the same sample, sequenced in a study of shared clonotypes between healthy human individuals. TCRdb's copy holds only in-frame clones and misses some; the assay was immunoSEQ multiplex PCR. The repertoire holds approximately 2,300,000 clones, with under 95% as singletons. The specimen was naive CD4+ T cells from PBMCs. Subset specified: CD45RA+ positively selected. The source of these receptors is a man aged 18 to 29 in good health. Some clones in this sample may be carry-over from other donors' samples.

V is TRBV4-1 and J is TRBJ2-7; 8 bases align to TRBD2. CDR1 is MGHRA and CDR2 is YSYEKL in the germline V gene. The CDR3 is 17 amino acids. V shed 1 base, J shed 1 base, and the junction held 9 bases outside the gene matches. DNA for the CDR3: TGCGCCAGCAGCCAAGGCTTAGCCGGGACTAGATCCTACGAGCAGTACTTC. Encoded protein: CASSQGLAGTRSYEQYF.

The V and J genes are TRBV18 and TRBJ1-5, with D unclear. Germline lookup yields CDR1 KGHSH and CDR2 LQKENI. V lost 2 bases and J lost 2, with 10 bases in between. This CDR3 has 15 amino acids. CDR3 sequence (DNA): TGTGCCAGCTCACCAGGTTCAGATCGCAATCAGCCCCAGCATTTT. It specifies CASSPGSDRNQPQHF.

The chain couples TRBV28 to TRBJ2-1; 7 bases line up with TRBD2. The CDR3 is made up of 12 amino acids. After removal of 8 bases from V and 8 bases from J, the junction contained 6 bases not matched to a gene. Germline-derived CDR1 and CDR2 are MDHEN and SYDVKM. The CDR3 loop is CASQSGIYEQFF. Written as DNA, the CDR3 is TGTGCCAGCCAAAGCGGGATATATGAGCAGTTCTTC.

Written as DNA, the CDR3 is TGTGCCAGCAGTTATGGAGGGGGGGATCAGCCCCAGCATTTT. This translates into CASSYGGGDQPQHF. The gene calls are TRBV6-6 and TRBJ1-5; D perhaps matches TRBD1 (6 bases). From germline, CDR1 is MNHNY and CDR2 SVGAGI (reference sequence). This CDR3 has 14 residues. The V and J ends lost 3 bases and 5 bases respectively, with 11 bases between them.

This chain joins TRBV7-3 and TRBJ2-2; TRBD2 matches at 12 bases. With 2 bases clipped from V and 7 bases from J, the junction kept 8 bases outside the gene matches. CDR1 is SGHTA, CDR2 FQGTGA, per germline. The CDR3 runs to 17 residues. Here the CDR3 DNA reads TGTGCCAGCAGCTTAGTTGGGGGACTAGCGGGTGACGGGGAGCTGTTTTTT. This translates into CASSLVGGLAGDGELFF. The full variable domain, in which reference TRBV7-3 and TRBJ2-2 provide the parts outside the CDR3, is GAGVSQTPSNKVTEKGKYVELRCDPISGHTALYWYRQSLGQGPEFLIYFQGTGAADDSGLPNDRFFAVRPEGSVSTLKIQRTERGDSAVYLCASSLVGGLAGDGELFFGEGSRLTVL.

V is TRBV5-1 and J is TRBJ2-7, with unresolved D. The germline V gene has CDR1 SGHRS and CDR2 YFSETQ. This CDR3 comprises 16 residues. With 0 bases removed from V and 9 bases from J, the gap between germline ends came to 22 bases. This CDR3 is CASSLAVQTAPMGQYF. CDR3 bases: TGCGCCAGCAGCTTGGCGGTCCAAACTGCCCCTATGGGGCAGTACTTC.

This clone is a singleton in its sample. In DNA form, the CDR3 reads TGTGCTAGTGCCCTCTCCAACACTGAAGCTTTCTTT. Its translation is CASALSNTEAFF. The J gene is TRBJ1-1, the V gene TRBV12-5; no clear D. This CDR3 spans 12 amino acids. The V end lost 7 bases, the J end lost 2 bases, and 8 bases lay between the germline ends. From germline, CDR1 is LGHNT and CDR2 FRNRAP.

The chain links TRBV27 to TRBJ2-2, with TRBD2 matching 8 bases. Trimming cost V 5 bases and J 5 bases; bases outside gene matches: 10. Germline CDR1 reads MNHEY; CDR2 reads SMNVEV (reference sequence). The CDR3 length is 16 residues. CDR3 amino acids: CASSPYPASGTGELFF. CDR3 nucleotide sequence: TGTGCCAGCAGTCCCTACCCCGCTAGCGGGACCGGGGAGCTGTTTTTT.

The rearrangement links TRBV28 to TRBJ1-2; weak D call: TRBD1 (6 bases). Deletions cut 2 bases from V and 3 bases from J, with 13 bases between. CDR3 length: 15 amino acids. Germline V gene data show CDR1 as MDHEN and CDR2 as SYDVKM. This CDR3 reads CASSLGGQTYYGYTF. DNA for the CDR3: TGTGCCAGCAGTTTAGGGGGACAAACGTACTATGGCTACACCTTC.

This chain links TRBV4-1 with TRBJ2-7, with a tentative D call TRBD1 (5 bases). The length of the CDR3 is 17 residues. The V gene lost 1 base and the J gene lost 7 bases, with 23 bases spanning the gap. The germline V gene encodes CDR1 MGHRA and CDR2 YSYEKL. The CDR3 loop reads CASSQVGTKRTTWEQYF. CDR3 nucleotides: TGCGCCAGCAGCCAAGTCGGCACCAAAAGGACAACGTGGGAGCAGTACTTC.